The source of this T cell receptor (beta chain) is a study of T cells after yellow fever vaccination. As for the study in general: Where fractions had low cell numbers, libraries were prepared from them with the SMART-Seq v4 Ultra Low Input RNA kit.

This clonotype was seen ten or more times. TCRdb reanalysed the 5' RACE reads using MiXCR and keeps one entry per CDR3 protein. This table holds around 260,000 distinct CDR3 sequences, roughly 5.6% found once. The CDR3 totals 15 residues. Unmatched junction bases numbered 6, after V lost 2 bases and J lost 4 bases. The sequencing used CD4+ T cells sorted from PBMCs, collected on the day of the yellow fever booster vaccination. The rearrangement uses TRBV12-3 or TRBV12-4 and TRBJ1-2, with 8 bases fitting TRBD1. This clonotype originated in a man between 18 and 29 years old who received the YFV17D yellow fever vaccine. CDR3 bases: TGTGCCAGCAGTTTACGAGGACAGGGACCCTATGGCTACACCTTC. This encodes CASSLRGQGPYGYTF.